This entry lists 27 T cell receptor beta chains sequenced from one sample in a study of blood T cell repertoires in COVID-19. Generated by immunoSEQ multiplex PCR, the TCRdb table keeps only in-frame clones and is missing some. The table lists roughly 300,000 clones, roughly 85% of them singletons. The sequencing sample was made of PBMCs or T cells enriched from blood (not recorded which). The receptors here all came from a woman aged 25 to 39 who had recovered from COVID-19.

The chain carries TRBV10-2 and TRBJ2-3; D might be TRBD2 (6 bases). The CDR3 sequence is 14 residues long. The V and J ends lost 3 bases and 4 bases respectively, with 11 bases between them. Germline V gives CDR1 WSHSY, CDR2 SAAADI. Here the CDR3 DNA reads TGCGCCAGCAGTGAACCGGGGGACGCAGATACGCAGTATTTT. Amino acids: CASSEPGDADTQYF.

The gene calls are TRBV2 and TRBJ2-1, with 7 bases lining up with TRBD2. Trimming cost V 6 bases and J 3 bases; bases outside gene matches: 11. The CDR3 extends over 16 amino acids. Germline V gives CDR1 SNHLY, CDR2 FYNNEI. DNA of the CDR3: TGTGCCAGCAGCGATACCTGGGCGGGGGACTACAATGAGCAGTTCTTC. Translation gives CASSDTWAGDYNEQFF.

This chain uses TRBV5-6 with TRBJ2-2; 9 bases match TRBD1. From germline, CDR1 is SGHDT and CDR2 YYEEEE. This CDR3 is 15 amino acids long. Germline trimming cut 3 bases from V and 2 bases from J; bases unmatched to any gene: 2. The CDR3 sequence: CASSSTGGNTGELFF. CDR3 sequence (DNA): TGTGCCAGCAGCTCGACAGGGGGTAACACCGGGGAGCTGTTTTTT.

This chain links TRBV30 with TRBJ1-2, with no clear D. Between the trimmed V and J ends, which lost 5 bases and 7 bases, there was a span of 14 bases. Germline assignment: CDR1 GTSNPN and CDR2 SVGIG (reference sequence). The CDR3 has 12 residues. As DNA, the CDR3 is TGTGCCTGGGGAGTCAATCCTACTGGCTACACCTTC. Its protein is CAWGVNPTGYTF.

This chain links TRBV19 with TRBJ1-4; unclear D gene. The V end lost 2 bases, the J end lost 2 bases, and 9 bases lay between the germline ends. The CDR3 covers 15 residues. The V gene's germline CDR1 is LNHDA and CDR2 SQIVND (reference sequence). The CDR3 loop reads CASSITSGTNEKLFF. The CDR3 DNA is TGTGCCAGTAGTATAACATCCGGGACTAATGAAAAACTGTTTTTT.

Notes on this clone: Other DNA sequences in the same sample also yield this CDR3. This chain joins TRBV27 and TRBJ1-2, with a tentative D call TRBD1 (6 bases). The CDR3 covers 12 residues. From germline, CDR1 is MNHEY and CDR2 SMNVEV (reference sequence). V dropped 6 bases and J dropped 4 bases, with 9 bases sitting between them. The CDR3: CASRQGSYGYTF. In DNA form, the CDR3 reads TGTGCCAGCAGACAGGGTTCCTATGGCTACACCTTC.

This chain joins TRBV3-1 (or the pseudogene TRBV3-2) and TRBJ2-1; 14 nucleotides line up with TRBD2. Per germline, CDR1 LGHDT and CDR2 YNNKEL (reference sequence). CDR3 length: 17 amino acids. After removal of 3 bases from V and 1 base from J, the junction contained 2 bases not matched to a gene. The CDR3 here is CASSQWTSGGSYNEQFF. For the CDR3, the DNA is TGTGCCAGCAGCCAGTGGACTAGCGGGGGGTCCTACAATGAGCAGTTCTTC.

J is TRBJ1-2 and V is TRBV3-1 (or the pseudogene TRBV3-2); weak D call: TRBD1 (5 bases). Germline-derived CDR1 and CDR2 are LGHDT and YNNKEL (reference sequence). The V and J ends lost 1 base and 8 bases respectively, with 17 bases between them. The CDR3 contains 15 residues. The CDR3 DNA sequence: TGTGCCAGCAGCCAAGTGGGGCAGGCTCTGAGCGGCTACACCTTC. Translation: CASSQVGQALSGYTF.

The chain is built from TRBV19 and TRBJ2-3; TRBD1 is a possible D gene (6 bases). CDR1 is LNHDA, CDR2 SQIVND, per germline (reference sequence). The CDR3 covers 16 residues. Trimming stripped 1 base from V and 2 bases from J, with 13 bases between. The CDR3 sequence: CASSIGNRQVTDTQYF. The CDR3 DNA is TGTGCCAGTAGTATAGGTAACCGACAGGTCACAGATACGCAGTATTTT.

This chain links TRBV25-1 with TRBJ1-2; no reliable D call. The V gene lost 1 base and the J gene lost 4 bases, with 10 bases spanning the gap. Germline V gene sequence: CDR1 MGHDK, CDR2 SYGVNS. The CDR3 is 14 residues long. This CDR3 is CASSESGEGYGYTF. Here the CDR3 DNA reads TGTGCCAGCAGTGAATCCGGGGAAGGCTATGGCTACACCTTC.

This chain joins TRBV15 and TRBJ1-5, with TRBD1 identical over 8 bases. Germline loops: CDR1 LNHNV, CDR2 YYDKDF (reference sequence). The CDR3 is made up of 16 amino acids. V lost 1 base and J lost 4; bases outside the gene matches: 6. In nucleotides, the CDR3 is TGTGCCACCAGCAGAGCAGGGGACAGGCTGAATCAGCCCCAGCATTTT. Translation: CATSRAGDRLNQPQHF.

The rearrangement joins TRBV7-3 to TRBJ2-1; D is perhaps TRBD2 (6 bases). The CDR3 loop spans 12 amino acids. Trimming cost V 8 bases and J 10 bases, with 15 bases left between them. Germline CDR1 and CDR2: SGHTA and FQGTGA. The CDR3 protein is CASRTTAGEQFF. The CDR3 bases are TGTGCCAGCCGGACTACCGCGGGGGAGCAGTTCTTC.

The genes are TRBV2 and TRBJ2-7, with 7 bases fitting TRBD2. V was clipped by 2 bases and J by 3 bases; unmatched bases: 7. The length of the CDR3 is 15 residues. Germline CDR1 SNHLY, CDR2 FYNNEI. The CDR3 coding sequence is TGTGCCAGCAGTGAAATGGGAGGGACTCTCTACGAGCAGTACTTC. Translated, it gives CASSEMGGTLYEQYF.

V and J are TRBV5-4 and TRBJ2-6, with 7 bases aligning to TRBD1. Trimming took 4 bases from V and 2 from J; bases not matched to a gene: 3. The CDR3 runs 15 residues. The V gene's germline CDR1 is SGHNT and CDR2 YYREEE (reference sequence). The CDR3 DNA reads as TGTGCCAGCAGCACGACAGGGACTGGGGCCAACGTCCTGACTTTC. It encodes CASSTTGTGANVLTF.

This rearrangement joins TRBV7-9 to TRBJ1-1, with D perhaps matching TRBD1 (6 bases). V shed 5 bases and J shed 5 bases, with 9 bases lying between them. The CDR3 sequence is 12 residues long. Per germline, CDR1 SEHNR and CDR2 FQNEAQ (reference sequence). The CDR3 reads CASSLRGTEAFF. The CDR3, as DNA: TGTGCCAGCAGCCTCAGGGGAACTGAAGCTTTCTTT.

The rearrangement joins TRBV5-1 to TRBJ2-1, with 7 bases identical to TRBD1. The germline V gene has CDR1 SGHRS and CDR2 YFSETQ. CDR3 size: 15 residues. Trimming removed 7 bases from V and 7 bases from J; junction bases left unmatched: 14. CDR3 in DNA: TGCGCCAGCCGCACACTAAACACAGGGGCGAATGAGCAGTTCTTC. This codes for CASRTLNTGANEQFF.

The chain links TRBV9 to TRBJ2-7; 16 bases fit TRBD2. V dropped 0 bases and J dropped 4; count of bases not matched to a gene: 7. The germline V gene encodes CDR1 SGDLS and CDR2 YYNGEE. The CDR3 consists of 18 residues. The CDR3 DNA is TGTGCCAGCAGCGTAGCGCCACAGGGACTAGCGGGGGGGTACGAGCAGTACTTC. Protein: CASSVAPQGLAGGYEQYF.

The V and J genes are TRBV3-1 (or the pseudogene TRBV3-2) and TRBJ2-6, with 7 bases that match TRBD1. The ends lost 4 bases at V and 0 bases at J; junction bases unmatched: 9. The germline gives CDR1 LGHDT, CDR2 YNNKEL (reference sequence). This CDR3 contains 18 residues. The CDR3 sequence: CASSRPGQWVSGANVLTF. CDR3 DNA: TGTGCCAGCAGCCGCCCGGGACAGTGGGTCTCTGGGGCCAACGTCCTGACTTTC.

This chain uses TRBV6-5 with TRBJ1-1; 8 nucleotides align to TRBD1. This CDR3 comprises 13 residues. Germline CDR1 reads MNHEY; CDR2 reads SVGAGI. V was pared by 6 bases and J by 3 bases, with 3 bases of the junction left unmatched. The CDR3 DNA reads TGTGCCAGCAGCGGACAGGGATACACTGAAGCTTTCTTT. It encodes CASSGQGYTEAFF.

As regards this clone: Other nucleotide sequences from this sample produce the same CDR3. The chain combines TRBV5-1 with TRBJ2-7, with 7 positions matching TRBD1. This CDR3 comprises 13 residues. V was pared by 4 bases and J by 7 bases, with 8 bases of the junction left unmatched. Germline V gene data show CDR1 as SGHRS and CDR2 as YFSETQ. CDR3 in DNA: TGCGCCAGCAGCCCCTGGACAGGCGGGGAGCAGTACTTC. Translating gives CASSPWTGGEQYF.

This chain uses TRBV11-2 with TRBJ2-7, with TRBD2 matching over 11 bases. Trimming at V came to 5 bases and at J to 5 bases, leaving 2 bases not matched to a gene. The germline V gene encodes CDR1 SGHAT and CDR2 FQNNGV. The CDR3 is 13 residues long. In nucleotides, the CDR3 is TGTGCCAGCAGCCCGGGACTAGCGGACGAGCAGTACTTC. As protein: CASSPGLADEQYF.

The chain couples TRBV7-9 to TRBJ1-1; 9 bases are a match to TRBD1. Trimming removed 3 bases from V and 7 bases from J; junction bases left unmatched: 6. In germline, CDR1 is SEHNR, CDR2 FQNEAQ (reference sequence). The CDR3 is 14 amino acids. In nucleotides, the CDR3 is TGTGCCAGCAGCTTTGGGACAGGGCGTGATGAAGCTTTCTTT. It specifies CASSFGTGRDEAFF.

The chain recombines TRBV19 with TRBJ2-3, with TRBD1 matching over 12 bases. The V gene end was trimmed by 6 bases and the J gene end by 6 bases; junction bases not matched to a gene: 7. Germline CDR1 is LNHDA and CDR2 is SQIVND (reference sequence). This CDR3 is 15 amino acids long. CDR3 sequence reads: CASRPPGQGADTQYF. DNA of the CDR3: TGTGCCAGTAGGCCCCCGGGACAGGGGGCGGATACGCAGTATTTT.

J is TRBJ2-3 and V is TRBV19, with 9 nucleotides matching TRBD2. CDR1 is LNHDA, CDR2 SQIVND, per germline (reference sequence). The CDR3 length is 15 residues. V shed 9 bases, J shed 0 bases, and the junction held 7 bases outside the gene matches. The CDR3 nucleotides read TGTGCCAGCACGCGGGGGGGTACTAGCACAGATACGCAGTATTTT. Protein sequence: CASTRGGTSTDTQYF.

The chain links TRBV6-2 or TRBV6-3 to TRBJ1-1; 7 bases match TRBD1. Germline CDR1 MNHEY, CDR2 SVGEGT. Trimming at V came to 2 bases and at J to 5 bases, leaving 5 bases not matched to a gene. The length of the CDR3 is 14 residues. The CDR3: CASSYASGGTEAFF. In nucleotides, the CDR3 is TGTGCCAGCAGTTACGCCTCAGGGGGAACTGAAGCTTTCTTT.

This rearrangement joins TRBV12-3 or TRBV12-4 to TRBJ2-1; 8 bases align to TRBD1. CDR3 length equals 13 residues. Germline trimming cut 6 bases from V and 8 bases from J; bases unmatched to any gene: 6. DNA of the CDR3: TGTGCCAGCAGGCGACAGGGGATCTATGAGCAGTTCTTC. This encodes CASRRQGIYEQFF.

This chain joins TRBV7-8 and TRBJ1-3; tentatively, D is TRBD1 (6 bases). The V end was cut by 3 bases, the J end by 4 bases, with 16 bases between. This CDR3 spans 16 amino acids. Germline assignment: CDR1 SGHVS and CDR2 FQNEAQ. CDR3 amino acids: CASSFDDRISGNTIYF. The CDR3 DNA reads as TGTGCCAGCAGCTTCGACGACAGGATATCGGGAAACACCATATATTTT.